The 6 T cell receptor beta chains listed next were all sequenced from one sample in a study of blood T cell repertoires in COVID-19. Sequencing was performed with immunoSEQ multiplex PCR; in TCRdb, only in-frame clones are kept and a portion is missing. The sample records about 370,000 clones, around 90% being singletons. The sequencing input was peripheral blood. The receptors come from a woman in her twenties or thirties with COVID-19, enrolled during active disease.

The V and J genes are TRBV10-3 and TRBJ2-2; TRBD2 matches at 8 bases. Germline values: CDR1 ENHRY, CDR2 SYGVKD. CDR3 length: 16 residues. Trimming removed 8 bases from V and 4 bases from J; junction bases left unmatched: 12. The CDR3 loop is CAIGTWGSGTTGELFF. CDR3 DNA: TGTGCCATCGGGACATGGGGTAGCGGGACCACCGGGGAGCTGTTTTTT.

The chain combines TRBV24-1 with TRBJ1-4; D perhaps matches TRBD1 (5 bases). The CDR3 is 14 amino acids. Germline CDR1 and CDR2: KGHDR and SFDVKD. Trimming removed 4 bases from V and 3 bases from J, with 8 bases in between. The CDR3 here is CATSEGGANEKLFF. The CDR3 coding sequence is TGTGCCACCAGTGAGGGGGGGGCTAATGAAAAACTGTTTTTT.

This clone showed up just once. CDR3 protein: CASSRQFTSTDTQYF. CDR3 sequence (DNA): TGTGCCAGCAGCAGACAGTTTACTAGCACAGATACGCAGTATTTT. This chain connects TRBV6-5 to TRBJ2-3; maybe TRBD1 (5 bases). The CDR3 sequence is 15 residues long. In germline, CDR1 is MNHEY, CDR2 SVGAGI. Trimming took 6 bases from V and 0 from J, leaving 13 bases between them.

The chain combines TRBV6-2 or TRBV6-3 with TRBJ2-1, with D unclear. Trimming shortened V by 4 bases and J by 9 bases, and 10 bases separated the two germline ends. Germline V lookup: CDR1 MNHEY, CDR2 SVGEGT. The CDR3 is 12 residues long. CDR3 loop: CASSSLEFEQFF. The CDR3 DNA reads TGTGCCAGCAGTTCTTTGGAGTTTGAGCAGTTCTTC.

The chain is built from TRBV28 and TRBJ2-2; D possibly corresponds to TRBD2 (6 bases). The V gene lost 7 bases and the J gene lost 0 bases, with 15 bases spanning the gap. Germline CDR1 is MDHEN and CDR2 is SYDVKM. The CDR3 totals 16 residues. CDR3 coding DNA: TGTGCCAGCACCCTACAAGGAGGGTCGAACACCGGGGAGCTGTTTTTT. Translated: CASTLQGGSNTGELFF.

This chain connects TRBV5-1 to TRBJ2-1; D call uncertain. Germline values: CDR1 SGHRS, CDR2 YFSETQ. Trimming left V 0 bases short and J 10 bases short, with 8 bases between. The CDR3 spans 12 residues. CDR3 region: CASSLDLSEQFF. The CDR3 nucleotides read TGCGCCAGCAGCTTGGATCTCTCCGAGCAGTTCTTC.